This T cell receptor (beta chain) was obtained from a study of patients and donors after allogeneic stem cell transplantation. This clonotype was seen a few times. The V gene end was trimmed by 8 bases and the J gene end by 0 bases; junction bases not matched to a gene: 5. CDR1 is MGHDK and CDR2 is SYGVNS in the germline V gene. There are 14 residues in the CDR3. A single record per CDR3 protein comes from TCRdb applying MiXCR to the RT-PCR reads. The table shows roughly 880,000 distinct CDR3 sequences, with more than 15% occurring only once. The clonotype originates from a human donor who was either an allogeneic HSCT recipient or a stem cell or donor lymphocyte infusion donor (not recorded which). It is not recorded whose cells these are; they may come from a transplant donor. Sequences were obtained from blood, either unsorted or a sorted T cell fraction (not recorded which). V usage is TRBV25-1 and J usage is TRBJ1-1; the match to TRBD1 covers 8 bases. CDR3 sequence reads: CASGGTGMNTEAFF. The DNA for the CDR3 is TGTGCCAGCGGGGGGACAGGAATGAACACTGAAGCTTTCTTT. Filled out from reference TRBV25-1 and TRBJ1-1, the complete variable domain reads EADIYQTPRYLVIGTGKKITLECSQTMGHDKMYWYQQDPGMELHLIHYSYGVNSTEKGDLSSESTVSRIRTEHFPLTLESARPSHTSQYLCASGGTGMNTEAFFGQGTRLTVV.